This T cell receptor beta chain was identified in a study of blood T cell repertoires in COVID-19. Study in general: Acute and convalescent COVID-19 specimens originated in the United States, Italy and Spain. Sources were T cells, B-cell-depleted T cells, or PBMCs; the material itself was cDNA or gDNA.

Authors' analysis steps: Quantification of nucleated cells was approximated via reference gene primer amplification. The data were produced by immunoSEQ multiplex PCR, yet TCRdb's version contains in-frame clones alone and is incomplete. V and J calls and clone size are as listed in that table; D and trimming were resolved from the DNA. The repertoire includes about 90,000 clones, approximately 88% of them detected once, and less than 3.5% sits in the top ten. The CDR3 has 12 residues. Per germline, CDR1 LGHDT and CDR2 YNNKEL (reference sequence). V lost 2 bases to trimming and J lost 13 bases, with 9 bases between them. Seattle participants joined during active infection and were tracked over time.

The origin of this receptor is a man in his fifties with COVID-19, enrolled during active disease. The chain recombines TRBV3-1 (or the pseudogene TRBV3-2) with TRBJ2-6; D is ambiguous. The sample consisted of peripheral blood. CDR3 coding DNA: TGTGCCAGCAGCCAACACGGCAGGGTCCTGACTTTC. Amino acid sequence: CASSQHGRVLTF.